Listed here are 22 T cell receptor beta chains from one sample, sequenced in a study of T cells after yellow fever vaccination. From the 5' RACE reads, TCRdb called clonotypes with MiXCR, one entry per CDR3 protein. The sample has 150,000 to 200,000 distinct CDR3 sequences, 9.5% to 11% seen once. The input for sequencing was CD8+ T cells sorted from PBMCs, taken 15 days after the yellow fever booster vaccination. The receptors here all came from a young man who received the YFV17D yellow fever vaccine.

The chain employs TRBV5-1 and TRBJ2-3; TRBD2 aligns across 12 bases. The J segment lost 2 bases and the V segment lost 4 bases, leaving 5 bases of the junction unmatched. Germline-derived CDR1 and CDR2 are SGHRS and YFSETQ. CDR3 length equals 16 residues. CDR3 residues: CASSQGTSGFTDTQYF. The CDR3 DNA sequence: TGCGCCAGCAGCCAGGGGACTAGCGGGTTCACAGATACGCAGTATTTT.

Here the CDR3 DNA reads TGTGCCAGCAGCTTAGGGACAGGGGCCAATTCACCCCTCCACTTT. Translated: CASSLGTGANSPLHF. This sequence joins TRBV7-3 and TRBJ1-6, with 10 bases fitting TRBD1. There are 15 residues in the CDR3. V shed 2 bases and J 7 bases; nucleotides not matched to a gene: 2. CDR1 SGHTA and CDR2 FQGTGA come from the germline V gene.

This clonotype came up many times. The chain employs TRBV7-9 and TRBJ2-1; 7 bases fit TRBD1. The CDR3 length is 15 residues. Germline trimming cut 2 bases from V and 8 bases from J; bases unmatched to any gene: 9. Per germline, CDR1 SEHNR and CDR2 FQNEAQ (reference sequence). CDR3 sequence reads: CASSLLQAGGDEQFF. In DNA form, the CDR3 reads TGTGCCAGCAGCTTATTGCAGGCAGGGGGAGATGAGCAGTTCTTC.

This chain links TRBV4-3 with TRBJ2-5, with 10 bases aligning to TRBD2. Losses at the gene ends were 3 bases for V and 3 bases for J; bases not matched to a gene: 4. The CDR3 is made up of 15 amino acids. Germline assignment: CDR1 LGHNA and CDR2 YSLEER. CDR3 bases: TGCGCCAGCAGCCACTACCTAGCGGGGGAAGAGACCCAGTACTTC. It codes for CASSHYLAGEETQYF.

The gene calls are TRBV4-1 and TRBJ2-7; D remains ambiguous. The V gene lost 0 bases and the J gene lost 7 bases, with 10 bases spanning the gap. The CDR3 length is 13 residues. CDR1 is MGHRA and CDR2 is YSYEKL in the germline V gene. The CDR3 loop reads CASSQETFLEQYV. CDR3 nucleotide sequence: TGCGCCAGCAGCCAAGAGACCTTTTTAGAGCAGTACGTC.

This clonotype has just a few counts. V usage is TRBV25-1 and J usage is TRBJ1-1, with D uncertain. Germline CDR1 reads MGHDK; CDR2 reads SYGVNS. The length of the CDR3 is 13 residues. V shed 5 bases and J shed 1 base, with 8 bases lying between them. The CDR3 protein is CASSLQSNTEAFF. Written as DNA, the CDR3 is TGTGCCAGCAGTCTACAGTCGAACACTGAAGCTTTCTTT.

This clonotype was seen only a few times. This rearrangement joins TRBV10-3 to TRBJ1-1, with D maybe TRBD1 (6 bases). The V end lost 2 bases, the J end lost 4 bases, and 11 bases lay between the germline ends. The CDR3 is 14 residues long. The germline CDR1 and CDR2 sequences are ENHRY and SYGVKD. CDR3 coding DNA: TGTGCCATCAGTGAGCCGGCCAGGGGCACTGAAGCTTTCTTT. This translates into CAISEPARGTEAFF.

The chain carries TRBV6-2 or TRBV6-3 and TRBJ1-4; D unclear. Germline lookup yields CDR1 MNHEY and CDR2 SVGEGT. V dropped 6 bases and J dropped 7 bases, with 15 bases sitting between them. This CDR3 has 14 amino acids. In DNA, the CDR3 is TGTGCCAGCAGCCGGAGCCACCACCGTGAAAAACTGTTTTTT. This sequence encodes CASSRSHHREKLFF.

The chain links TRBV29-1 to TRBJ2-7, with TRBD2 matching 12 bases. Per the germline V gene, CDR1 is SQVTM and CDR2 is ANQGSEA. This CDR3 is built from 17 residues. The trim removed 0 bases at V and 4 bases at J, leaving 10 bases unmatched. As DNA, the CDR3 is TGCAGCGTTGAAGATAATGGTCTAGCGGGGGGGCCTTACGAGCAGTACTTC. This codes for CSVEDNGLAGGPYEQYF.

The rearrangement links TRBV4-3 to TRBJ2-7; 7 bases match TRBD1. This CDR3 contains 15 residues. In germline, CDR1 is LGHNA, CDR2 YSLEER. Losses at the gene ends were 4 bases for V and 0 bases for J; bases not matched to a gene: 6. The CDR3 here is CASSLHWTGSYEQYF. CDR3 sequence (DNA): TGCGCCAGCAGCCTTCACTGGACAGGCTCCTACGAGCAGTACTTC.

This chain uses TRBV7-9 with TRBJ2-2, with D uncertain. The CDR3 consists of 13 residues. V lost 1 base to trimming and J lost 3 bases, with 3 bases between them. CDR1 is SEHNR, CDR2 FQNEAQ, per germline (reference sequence). This CDR3 reads CASSLDYTGELFF. CDR3 DNA sequence: TGTGCCAGCAGCTTAGATTACACCGGGGAGCTGTTTTTT.

In its sample, this clonotype was seen a few times. The rearrangement joins TRBV6-2 or TRBV6-3 to TRBJ2-7; 7 nucleotides match TRBD1. CDR1 is MNHEY, CDR2 SVGEGT, per germline. Trimming removed 5 bases from V and 4 bases from J; junction bases left unmatched: 11. CDR3 length equals 15 residues. The CDR3 loop reads CASSRGQSLPYEQYF. The CDR3 DNA reads as TGTGCCAGCAGTCGGGGACAGTCCCTACCGTACGAGCAGTACTTC.

The sample holds a few counts of this clonotype. This chain uses TRBV4-1 with TRBJ2-2, with D maybe TRBD1 (6 bases). The CDR3 contains 18 residues. Trimming pared 3 bases from V and 0 bases from J, leaving 17 bases between. CDR1 is MGHRA and CDR2 is YSYEKL in the germline V gene. The DNA of the CDR3 is TGCGCCAGCAGCCAGGCCCCCGGACAGCGACCGAACACCGGGGAGCTGTTTTTT. This codes for CASSQAPGQRPNTGELFF.

This clonotype was counted ten times or more. This chain joins TRBV6-5 and TRBJ2-3, with TRBD2 matching 10 bases. The ends lost 6 bases at V and 12 bases at J; junction bases unmatched: 9. Germline loops: CDR1 MNHEY, CDR2 SVGAGI. This CDR3 has 13 amino acids. The CDR3, as DNA: TGTGCCAGCAGCTACGAGCGGGGGGGCAATCAGTATTTT. Translating gives CASSYERGGNQYF.

The chain has TRBV7-9 and TRBJ2-7, with D perhaps matching TRBD1 or TRBD2 (7 bases each). Trimming removed 5 bases at V and 2 bases at J, with 10 bases between. CDR3 size: 13 residues. CDR1 is SEHNR, CDR2 FQNEAQ, per germline (reference sequence). The CDR3 DNA is TGTGCCAGCAGCCAGGGGGGGGCCTACGAGCAGTACGTC. This sequence encodes CASSQGGAYEQYV.

This clonotype has just a few counts. The CDR3 loop is CASSIRTRDREQETQYF. The CDR3 DNA follows: TGTGCCAGCAGTATACGAACCCGGGACAGGGAGCAAGAGACCCAGTACTTC. The chain employs TRBV7-9 and TRBJ2-5; 9 nucleotides line up with TRBD1. The CDR3 contains 17 residues. V shed 6 bases, J shed 2 bases, and the junction held 13 bases outside the gene matches. From germline, CDR1 is SEHNR and CDR2 FQNEAQ (reference sequence).

The rearrangement uses TRBV7-9 and TRBJ1-1; D uncertain. Germline V gene lookup returns CDR1 SEHNR and CDR2 FQNEAQ (reference sequence). This CDR3 comprises 14 residues. V gave up 2 bases and J gave up 8 bases, with 15 bases separating them. DNA of the CDR3: TGTGCCAGCAGCTTATTATTGGGGTCCCCAGAAGCTTTCTTT. Residues: CASSLLLGSPEAFF.

This clonotype has more than one count but fewer than ten. V usage is TRBV6-5 and J usage is TRBJ2-7; 7 bases line up with TRBD1. Trimming took 6 bases from V and 0 from J; bases not matched to a gene: 14. The germline V gene encodes CDR1 MNHEY and CDR2 SVGAGI. The CDR3 covers 17 residues. The DNA of the CDR3 is TGTGCCAGCAGACTGGACCGACGGACAGGCTACTCCTACGAGCAGTACTTC. Translation gives CASRLDRRTGYSYEQYF.

This rearrangement joins TRBV28 to TRBJ1-1; no clear D gene. The CDR3 has 14 amino acids. V dropped 3 bases and J dropped 7 bases, with 15 bases sitting between them. Germline values: CDR1 MDHEN, CDR2 SYDVKM. Here the CDR3 reads CASSFEGAADEAFF. DNA for the CDR3: TGTGCCAGCAGTTTTGAGGGAGCGGCCGATGAAGCTTTCTTT.

The J gene is TRBJ2-6, the V gene TRBV21-1. TRBV21-1 is an annotated pseudogene. The CDR3 extends over 15 amino acids. CDR3 amino acids: CASSKGGTGANVLTF. The CDR3, as DNA: TGTGCCAGCAGCAAAGGGGGAACTGGGGCCAACGTCCTGACTTTC.

The chain is built from TRBV15 and TRBJ1-5, with 7 bases identical to TRBD1. CDR1 is LNHNV, CDR2 YYDKDF, per germline (reference sequence). The CDR3 length is 14 residues. The V and J ends lost 1 base and 12 bases, in that order; junction bases with no gene match: 9. CDR3 coding DNA: TGTGCCACCAGCAGAGTCACAGGGGAGTGCCACCAGCATTTT. Residues: CATSRVTGECHQHF.

This chain uses TRBV29-1 with TRBJ2-5; no clear D gene. Looked up from germline, CDR1 is SQVTM and CDR2 is ANQGSEA. V was shortened by 8 bases and J by 2 bases, with 9 bases between the two germline ends. The CDR3 has 11 residues. The CDR3 DNA reads TGCAGCTTCCGGGTTCAAGAGACCCAGTACTTC. As protein: CSFRVQETQYF.